This is a list of T cell receptor beta chains from one sample in a study of regulatory T cells in long-lasting Graves disease. One entry per CDR3 protein results from TCRdb running MiXCR on the multiplex PCR reads. In the table there are around 450,000 distinct CDR3 sequences, under 25% of which are singletons. Sequencing was performed on peripheral blood mononuclear cells (PBMCs), taken when the disease was refractory, from a patient treated with antithyroid drugs. The receptors here all came from a female donor with Graves disease. CDR3s leave out the opening cysteine and the closing phenylalanine or tryptophan. A clone size is listed for some rows: how often the clone was seen (once, few, many), or a class if it is expanded.

13 many TRBV7-2 ASSLDGQPSTPQH
14 few TRBV6-1 ACSANTGGIVETQY
13 few TRBV6-2/TRBV6-3 ASNFRGLSPYEQY
14 many TRBV6-1 ASSHSGGFIQETQC
14 NA TRBV5-8 ASSWGDRAYDEKLF
11 many TRBV6-1 ASRRGGDETQY
9 few TRBV29-1 SVEEVGGYT
11 NA TRBV10-1 ASSTGITGELF
13 many TRBV27 ASSPLEELRHGYT
14 NA TRBV7-6 ASSLGQGAGGEPQH
18 NA TRBV29-1 SVEVMAWQGALYSNQPQH
12 NA TRBV27 ASSSAGASYEQY
14 few TRBV15 ATSGRDRHYQETQY
13 many TRBV12-3/TRBV12-4 ASSPHRGRDGELF
13 NA TRBV5-1 ASSLGGNSDQPQH
12 NA TRBV6-4 ASRTTLDSYGYT
13 many TRBV5-1 ASSLGLAGYNEQF
11 NA TRBV30 AWGAGAGTEAF
11 few TRBV7-8 ASSPSGGFETF
13 few TRBV29-1 SVEATHGAGDEQY
10 many TRBV28 ASSLGGNEQF
11 many TRBV27 ASARHNQETQY
12 NA TRBV18 ASSPQEENTEAF
12 many TRBV12-3/TRBV12-4 ASSLTRSRETQY
13 many TRBV7-2 ASSPGQRINTEAF
13 many TRBV28 ASSLLSGVNTEAF
13 many TRBV28 ASSLTGTPWDTIY
15 NA TRBV10-2 ASSETGLAGAPETQY
10 many TRBV27 ASSLEGSPLH
15 NA TRBV28 ASRRPGLADWTDTQY
14 many TRBV28 ASSLKQGDSGNTIY
15 NA TRBV24-1 ATSDALGGRDTGELF
14 many TRBV28 ASSPPRGSTNEKLF
16 many TRBV28 ASSFARPSAGDNQPQH
14 NA TRBV9 ASSVFGGGDTGELF
12 many TRBV28 ASSLSQGGYEQY
13 many TRBV28 ASSPRGGGNQPQH
14 many TRBV6-1 ASSPQQDPPLPPLH
14 NA TRBV7-9 ASSLGQPNSNQPQH